Listed below are T cell receptor beta chains from one sample, sequenced in a study of T cell repertoires in cytomegalovirus infection. Each CDR3 protein is one row after TCRdb ran MiXCR on the reads. The data hold more than 95,000 distinct CDR3 sequences, with more than 25% observed a single time. These receptors have no identified antigens. The starting material was CD8+ T cells from cultured PBMCs, obtained from culture after CMV antigen stimulation. Receptors originate from a human donor in good health (CMV status not recorded). Some clones in this sample may be carry-over from other donors' samples. CDR3s leave out the opening cysteine and the closing phenylalanine or tryptophan. A clone size is listed for some rows: how often the clone was seen (once, few, many), or a class if it is expanded.

>TRBV6-2/TRBV6-3|NA
ASTLGGYRYNEQF
>TRBV6-6|NA
ASSYMTSSGETQY
>TRBV12-3/TRBV12-4|many
ASSPKGLAGTYTDTQY
>TRBV29-1|NA
SVTPNNPVTITGELF
>TRBV7-9|NA
ASSAQGAGSVITF
>TRBV4-1|few
ASSQEWASGHTTYEQY
>TRBV6-1|NA
ASIFGYDTQY
>TRBV7-3|NA
ASSPTGGNGYT
>TRBV12-3/TRBV12-4|few
ASSSGGLYTGELF
>TRBV19|few
ASSETGTGYYGYT
>TRBV4-1|NA
ASSAFAGNNQPQH
>TRBV6-2/TRBV6-3|NA
ASSYSRQSASNQPQH
>TRBV4-3|few
ASKLGTATTDTQY
>TRBV6-2/TRBV6-3|NA
ASSYRASVWDEQF
>TRBV5-4|few
ASSLDADRFAS
>TRBV7-8|NA
ASSRTGPDEQY
>TRBV20-1|NA
SARDQSARRDDEQY
>TRBV20-1|NA
SARSPGGNIQY
>TRBV20-1|NA
SARDFRDATEAF
>TRBV15|NA
ATSRVRGSTDTQY
>TRBV7-8|many
ASSLAHAGSYEQY
>TRBV4-1|few
ASSQTREANSPLH
>TRBV6-5|NA
ASSWGDRNYGYT
>TRBV7-6|NA
ASSLTRDWNTEAF
>TRBV19|once
ASSQDTGGNTIY
>TRBV4-2|once
ASAYEEESTDTQY